A single sample is the source of the 9 T cell receptor beta chains below, sequenced in a study of cytomegalovirus exposure and HLA in healthy donors. Researchers ran the PCR with 60 Vbeta and 13 Jbeta primers. Libraries were prepared by immunoSEQ multiplex PCR; TCRdb keeps only in-frame clonotypes and omits some of them. Of roughly 100,000 clones in the sample, roughly 82% were seen once. The sequencing input was PBMCs. These receptor sequences come from a man between 50 and 59 years old in good health and CMV-seronegative.

This sequence joins TRBV7-9 and TRBJ2-3, with 10 bases matching TRBD1. Germline loops: CDR1 SEHNR, CDR2 FQNEAQ (reference sequence). This CDR3 contains 15 residues. V lost 4 bases, J lost 5 bases, and 6 bases stayed unmatched. Here the CDR3 DNA reads TGTGCCAGCAGCTCTCTGACAGGGGGCGAAGATACGCAGTATTTT. Its protein product is CASSSLTGGEDTQYF.

On this clone: Germline and junction disagree at one end, which may indicate a read error. This chain joins TRBV9 and TRBJ2-2; weak D call: TRBD1 (5 bases). The CDR3 has 16 amino acids. Germline CDR1 reads SGDLS; CDR2 reads YYNGEE. In DNA form, the CDR3 reads TGTGTCAGCAGCGAGAGGAAAGGGGCGAACACCGGGGAGCTGTTTTTT. Translating it yields CVSSERKGANTGELFF.

The V call is TRBV5-6, the J call TRBJ1-5; no reliable D call. CDR3 length: 15 amino acids. V lost 4 bases to trimming and J lost 2 bases, with 13 bases between them. Germline assignment: CDR1 SGHDT and CDR2 YYEEEE. CDR3 sequence reads: CASSPRGDGNQPQHF. CDR3 DNA sequence: TGTGCCAGCAGCCCCCGCGGGGATGGCAATCAGCCCCAGCATTTT.

This chain links TRBV19 with TRBJ2-1; no reliable D call. Germline V gene lookup returns CDR1 LNHDA and CDR2 SQIVND (reference sequence). CDR3 length: 12 residues. The V and J ends lost 5 bases and 10 bases respectively, with 12 bases between them. CDR3: CASSPAAKEQFF. CDR3 DNA: TGTGCCAGTAGTCCTGCGGCCAAAGAGCAGTTCTTC.

The J gene is TRBJ2-5, the V gene TRBV5-6; 10 positions agree with TRBD1. The J call is doubtful: the DNA matches TRBJ2-7 better. Germline V lookup: CDR1 SGHDT, CDR2 YYEEEE. The CDR3 is 14 residues long. The CDR3 DNA is TGTGCCAGCAGCTCCGGGACAGGGGCCTACGAGCAGTACTTC. Translating it yields CASSSGTGAYEQYF.

The rearrangement joins TRBV5-6 to TRBJ2-5, with 11 bases that match TRBD1. The V and J ends lost 3 bases and 5 bases, in that order; junction bases with no gene match: 12. The CDR3 totals 17 residues. From germline, CDR1 is SGHDT and CDR2 YYEEEE. CDR3 loop: CASSSERDRGVAETQYF. CDR3 DNA sequence: TGTGCCAGCAGCTCCGAAAGGGACAGGGGGGTAGCGGAGACCCAGTACTTC.

The gene calls are TRBV2 and TRBJ2-3, with TRBD2 as a possible D gene (6 bases). This CDR3 has 13 residues. V was clipped by 4 bases and J by 6 bases, with 11 bases between them. Germline values: CDR1 SNHLY, CDR2 FYNNEI. The CDR3 bases are TGTGCCAGCAGTGCGGAGGGGCGGGATACGCAGTATTTT. Its protein product is CASSAEGRDTQYF.

This clone was detected only a few times. The gene calls are TRBV5-1 and TRBJ1-2, with D possibly matching TRBD1 (6 bases). The CDR3 has 14 residues. Trimming removed 2 bases from V and 6 bases from J, with 14 bases in between. Germline loops: CDR1 SGHRS, CDR2 YFSETQ. CDR3 sequence: CASSLAGGVDGYTF. The DNA of the CDR3 is TGCGCCAGCAGCTTAGCTGGGGGCGTCGATGGCTACACCTTC.

The chain combines TRBV5-1 with TRBJ2-3, with D maybe TRBD1 (5 bases). V was shortened by 2 bases and J by 6 bases, with 25 bases between the two germline ends. CDR1 and CDR2 from the germline V gene are SGHRS and YFSETQ. There are 18 residues in the CDR3. CDR3 DNA: TGCGCCAGCAGCTTACAGGTCTTGGCCGCTGACTGGATGGATACGCAGTATTTT. This encodes CASSLQVLAADWMDTQYF. The full variable domain, completed using reference TRBV5-1 and TRBJ2-3, is KAGVTQTPRYLIKTRGQQVTLSCSPISGHRSVSWYQQTPGQGLQFLFEYFSETQRNKGNFPGRFSGRQFSNSRSEMNVSTLELGDSALYLCASSLQVLAADWMDTQYFGPGTRLTVL.